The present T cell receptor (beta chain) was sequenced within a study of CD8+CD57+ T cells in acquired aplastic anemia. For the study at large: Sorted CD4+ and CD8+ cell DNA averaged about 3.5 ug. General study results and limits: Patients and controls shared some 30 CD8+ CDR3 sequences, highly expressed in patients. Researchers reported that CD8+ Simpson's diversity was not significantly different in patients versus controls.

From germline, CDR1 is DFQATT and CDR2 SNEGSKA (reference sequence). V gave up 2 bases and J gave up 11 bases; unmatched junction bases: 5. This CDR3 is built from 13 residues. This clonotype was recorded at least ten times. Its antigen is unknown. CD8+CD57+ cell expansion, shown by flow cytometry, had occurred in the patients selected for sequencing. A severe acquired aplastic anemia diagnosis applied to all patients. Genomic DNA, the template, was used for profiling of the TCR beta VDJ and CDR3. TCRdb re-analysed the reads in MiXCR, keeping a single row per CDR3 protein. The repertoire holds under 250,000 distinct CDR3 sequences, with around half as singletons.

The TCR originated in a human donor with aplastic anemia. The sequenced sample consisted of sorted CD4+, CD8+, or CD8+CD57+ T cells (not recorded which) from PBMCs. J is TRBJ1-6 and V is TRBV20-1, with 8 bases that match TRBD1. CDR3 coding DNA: TGCAGTGCTAGAACTGAGACAGGGGCACCCCTCCACTTT. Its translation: CSARTETGAPLHF.